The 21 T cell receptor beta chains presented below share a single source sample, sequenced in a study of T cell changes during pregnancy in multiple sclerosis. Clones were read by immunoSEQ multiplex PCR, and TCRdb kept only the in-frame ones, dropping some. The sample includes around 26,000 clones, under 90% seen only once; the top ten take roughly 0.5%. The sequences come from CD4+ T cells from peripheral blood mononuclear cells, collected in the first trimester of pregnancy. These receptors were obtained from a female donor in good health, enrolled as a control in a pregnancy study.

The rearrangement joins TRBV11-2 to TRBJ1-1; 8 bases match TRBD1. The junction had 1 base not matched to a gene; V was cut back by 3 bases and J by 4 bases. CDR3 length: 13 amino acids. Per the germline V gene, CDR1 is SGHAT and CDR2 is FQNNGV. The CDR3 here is CASSFTGGTEAFF. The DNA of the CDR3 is TGTGCCAGCAGCTTTACAGGGGGCACTGAAGCTTTCTTT.

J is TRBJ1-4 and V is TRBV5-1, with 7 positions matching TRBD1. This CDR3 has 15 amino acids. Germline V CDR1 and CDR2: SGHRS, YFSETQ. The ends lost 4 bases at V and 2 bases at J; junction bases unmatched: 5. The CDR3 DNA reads TGCGCCAGCAGCATACAGGGGCGGACTAATGAAAAACTGTTTTTT. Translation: CASSIQGRTNEKLFF.

The CDR3 region is CAWSRGDRGSYSNQPQHF. CDR3 DNA sequence: TGTGCCTGGAGTAGAGGGGACAGGGGCTCCTATAGCAATCAGCCCCAGCATTTT. This chain links TRBV30 with TRBJ1-5, with TRBD1 identical over 10 bases. This CDR3 spans 18 amino acids. The ends lost 2 bases at V and 0 bases at J; junction bases unmatched: 10. Germline CDR1 and CDR2: GTSNPN and SVGIG (reference sequence).

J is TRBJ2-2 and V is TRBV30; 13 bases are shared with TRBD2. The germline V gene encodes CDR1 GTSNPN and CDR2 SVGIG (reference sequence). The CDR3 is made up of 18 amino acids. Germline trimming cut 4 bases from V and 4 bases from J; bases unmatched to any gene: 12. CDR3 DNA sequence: TGTGCCTGGAAAGGGCCCGGGACTAGCGGGGAGCTCACCGGGGAGCTGTTTTTT. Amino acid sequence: CAWKGPGTSGELTGELFF.

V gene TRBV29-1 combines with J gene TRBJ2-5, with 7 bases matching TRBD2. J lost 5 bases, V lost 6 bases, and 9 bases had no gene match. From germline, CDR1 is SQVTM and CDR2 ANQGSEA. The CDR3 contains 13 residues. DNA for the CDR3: TGCAGCGTCGCTCGGGGGGATGTGGAGACCCAGTACTTC. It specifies CSVARGDVETQYF.

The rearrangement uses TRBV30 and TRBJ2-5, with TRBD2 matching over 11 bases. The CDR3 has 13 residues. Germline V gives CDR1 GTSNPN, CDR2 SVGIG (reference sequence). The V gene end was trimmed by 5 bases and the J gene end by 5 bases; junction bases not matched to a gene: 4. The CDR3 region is CAWASGGPETQYF. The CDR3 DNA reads TGTGCCTGGGCTAGCGGGGGGCCGGAGACCCAGTACTTC.

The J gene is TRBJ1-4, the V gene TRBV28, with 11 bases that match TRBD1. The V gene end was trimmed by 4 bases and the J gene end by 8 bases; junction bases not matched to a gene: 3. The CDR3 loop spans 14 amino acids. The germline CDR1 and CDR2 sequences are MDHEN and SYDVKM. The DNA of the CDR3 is TGTGCCAGCAGTTGGACAGGGGGCGGAGAAAAACTGTTTTTT. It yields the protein CASSWTGGGEKLFF.

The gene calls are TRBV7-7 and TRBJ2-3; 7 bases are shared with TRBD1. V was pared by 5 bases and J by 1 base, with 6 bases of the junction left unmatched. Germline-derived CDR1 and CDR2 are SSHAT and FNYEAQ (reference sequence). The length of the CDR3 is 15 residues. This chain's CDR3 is CASSATGTGTDTQYF. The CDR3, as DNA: TGTGCCAGCAGCGCGACCGGGACAGGCACAGATACGCAGTATTTT.

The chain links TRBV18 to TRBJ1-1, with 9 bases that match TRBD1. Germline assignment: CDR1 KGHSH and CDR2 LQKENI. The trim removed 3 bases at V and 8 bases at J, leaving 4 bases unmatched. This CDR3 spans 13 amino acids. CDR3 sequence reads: CASSPTGTGEAFF. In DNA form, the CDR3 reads TGTGCCAGCTCACCGACAGGGACAGGGGAAGCTTTCTTT.

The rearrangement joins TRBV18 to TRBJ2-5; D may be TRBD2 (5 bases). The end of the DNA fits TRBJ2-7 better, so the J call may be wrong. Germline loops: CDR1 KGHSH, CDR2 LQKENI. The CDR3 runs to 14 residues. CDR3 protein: CASSPPRARYEQYF. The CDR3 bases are TGTGCCAGCTCACCACCGCGGGCCCGATACGAGCAGTACTTC.

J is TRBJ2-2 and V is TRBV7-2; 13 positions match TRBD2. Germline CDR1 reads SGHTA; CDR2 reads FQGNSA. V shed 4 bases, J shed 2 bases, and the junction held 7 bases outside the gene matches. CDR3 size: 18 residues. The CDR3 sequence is CASSSGLAGTTNTGELFF. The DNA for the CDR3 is TGTGCCAGCAGCTCGGGACTAGCGGGGACAACAAACACCGGGGAGCTGTTTTTT.

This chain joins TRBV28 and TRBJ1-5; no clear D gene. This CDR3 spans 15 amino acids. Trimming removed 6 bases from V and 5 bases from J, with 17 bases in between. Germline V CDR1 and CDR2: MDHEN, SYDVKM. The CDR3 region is CASSRLEGEYQPQHF. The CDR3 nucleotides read TGTGCCAGCAGCCGACTTGAGGGAGAATATCAGCCCCAGCATTTT. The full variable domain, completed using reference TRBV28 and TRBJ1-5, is DVKVTQSSRYLVKRTGEKVFLECVQDMDHENMFWYRQDPGLGLRLIYFSYDVKMKEKGDIPEGYSVSREKKERFSLILESASTNQTSMYLCASSRLEGEYQPQHFGDGTRLSIL.

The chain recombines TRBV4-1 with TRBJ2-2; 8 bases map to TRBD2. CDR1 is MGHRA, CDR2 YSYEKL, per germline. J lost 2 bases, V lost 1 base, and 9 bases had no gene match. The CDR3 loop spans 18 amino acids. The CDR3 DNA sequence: TGCGCCAGCAGCCAAGCTCCAGGACTAGCCGAAAACACCGGGGAGCTGTTTTTT. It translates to CASSQAPGLAENTGELFF.

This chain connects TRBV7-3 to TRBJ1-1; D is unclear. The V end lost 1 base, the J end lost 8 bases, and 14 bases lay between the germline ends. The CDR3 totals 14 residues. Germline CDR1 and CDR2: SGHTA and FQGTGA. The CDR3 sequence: CASSLRRASAEAFF. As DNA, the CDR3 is TGTGCCAGCAGCTTAAGGCGGGCGTCCGCCGAAGCTTTCTTT. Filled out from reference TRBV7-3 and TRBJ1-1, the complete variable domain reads GAGVSQTPSNKVTEKGKYVELRCDPISGHTALYWYRQSLGQGPEFLIYFQGTGAADDSGLPNDRFFAVRPEGSVSTLKIQRTERGDSAVYLCASSLRRASAEAFFGQGTRLTVV.

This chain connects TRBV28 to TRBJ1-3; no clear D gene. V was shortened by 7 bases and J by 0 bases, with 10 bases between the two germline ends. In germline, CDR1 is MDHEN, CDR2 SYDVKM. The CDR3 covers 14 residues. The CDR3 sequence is CASNPQSSGNTIYF. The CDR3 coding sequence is TGTGCCAGCAATCCACAGAGCTCTGGAAACACCATATATTTT.

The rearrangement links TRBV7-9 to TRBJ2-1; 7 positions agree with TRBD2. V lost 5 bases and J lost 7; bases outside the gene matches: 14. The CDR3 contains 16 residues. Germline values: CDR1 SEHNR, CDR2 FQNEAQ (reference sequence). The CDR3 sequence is CASSPPRGGGLNEQFF. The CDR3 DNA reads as TGTGCCAGCAGCCCCCCGAGGGGCGGGGGATTGAATGAGCAGTTCTTC.

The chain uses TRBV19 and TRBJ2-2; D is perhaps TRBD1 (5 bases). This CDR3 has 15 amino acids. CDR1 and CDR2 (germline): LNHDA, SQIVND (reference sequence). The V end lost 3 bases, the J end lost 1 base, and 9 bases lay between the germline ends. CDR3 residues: CASSIIDRNTGELFF. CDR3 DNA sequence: TGTGCCAGTAGTATTATCGACAGGAACACCGGGGAGCTGTTTTTT.

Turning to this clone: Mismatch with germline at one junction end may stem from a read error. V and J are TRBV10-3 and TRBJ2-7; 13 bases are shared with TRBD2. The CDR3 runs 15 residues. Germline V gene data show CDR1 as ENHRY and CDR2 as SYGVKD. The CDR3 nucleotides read TGTGCCATCAGTGAGTCTGCCACTAGCGGGAGGGCCTGGGACTTC. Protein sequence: CAISESATSGRAWDF.

CDR3 in amino acids: CASSGEFYYEQYF. As DNA, the CDR3 is TGTGCCAGCAGTGGGGAGTTCTACTACGAGCAGTACTTC. The V and J genes are TRBV2 and TRBJ2-7; perhaps TRBD2 as D (5 bases). The CDR3 totals 13 residues. Germline CDR1 and CDR2: SNHLY and FYNNEI. Trimming shortened V by 4 bases and J by 3 bases, and 10 bases separated the two germline ends.

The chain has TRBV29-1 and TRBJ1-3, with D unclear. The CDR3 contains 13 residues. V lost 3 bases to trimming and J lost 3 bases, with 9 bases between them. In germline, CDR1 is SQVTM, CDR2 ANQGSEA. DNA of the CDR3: TGCAGCGTTGAGTCCGGGTTTGGAAACACCATATATTTT. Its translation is CSVESGFGNTIYF.

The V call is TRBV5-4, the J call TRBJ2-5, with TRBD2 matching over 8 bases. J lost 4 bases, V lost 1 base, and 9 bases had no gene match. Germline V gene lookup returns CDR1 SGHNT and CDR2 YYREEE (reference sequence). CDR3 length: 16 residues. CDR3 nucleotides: TGTGCCAGCAGCTTGAAAGGCCGGGGGGGCGGAGAGACCCAGTACTTC. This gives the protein CASSLKGRGGGETQYF.